What follows is one T cell receptor beta chain and its context. The antigen is undetermined. The sample belongs to a study of blood T cells in healthy people across ages. Study results and caveats: The lack of PBMC sorting stopped any conclusive naive versus antigen-experienced comparison. Long-lived donors had more naive CD4+ cells and higher diversity than aged donors.

Each sample used at least 6 million PBMCs. Germline V gene data show CDR1 as SQVTM and CDR2 as ANQGSEA. Trimming removed 6 bases at V and 12 bases at J, with 15 bases between. CDR3 length equals 11 residues. Then a second PCR, running about 6 to 11 cycles, was carried out with a sample-barcoded 5' primer and a J-beta primer mix. The study obtained at least 2.5 million CDR3-containing paired-end reads from every sample. TCRdb reprocessed the 5' RACE reads with MiXCR, giving one entry per CDR3 protein. The table includes over a million distinct CDR3 sequences, approximately 42% detected once. Sequenced input: blood. The chain uses TRBV29-1 and TRBJ2-1, with D perhaps matching TRBD1 (6 bases). This TCR was sampled from a woman aged 18-29 years in good health. The CDR3 reads CSVGPSRGQFF. The CDR3 DNA reads TGCAGCGTCGGCCCTAGCAGGGGGCAGTTCTTC.